This T cell receptor (beta chain) was sequenced for a study of blood T cell repertoires in COVID-19. The assay was immunoSEQ multiplex PCR, and TCRdb's table has in-frame clones only and misses some. The sample carries approximately 150,000 clones, roughly 80% recorded once. Germline V gives CDR1 MNHEY, CDR2 SVGAGI. The CDR3 spans 15 residues. Trimming removed 0 bases at V and 7 bases at J, with 13 bases between. This clonotype originated in a woman aged 80 or over with COVID-19, enrolled during active disease. Sequenced sample: peripheral blood. J is TRBJ1-5 and V is TRBV6-5, with TRBD1 as a possible D gene (5 bases). The CDR3 DNA reads as TGTGCCAGCAGTTACTCGTGGGGCTCCCAGCAGCCCCAGCATTTT. Its protein is CASSYSWGSQQPQHF.